One sample yielded the 17 T cell receptor beta chains listed below, sequenced in a study of cytomegalovirus exposure and HLA in healthy donors. The PCR made use of 60 Vbeta and 13 Jbeta primers. Libraries were prepared by immunoSEQ multiplex PCR; TCRdb keeps only in-frame clonotypes and omits some of them. The sample data list about 52,000 clones. Sequenced: PBMCs. Receptor source: a woman aged 60-75 years in good health and CMV-seropositive.

The gene calls are TRBV28 and TRBJ1-2; D is uncertain. Trimming removed 5 bases from V and 4 bases from J, with 20 bases in between. The CDR3 contains 16 residues. From germline, CDR1 is MDHEN and CDR2 SYDVKM. CDR3 protein: CASSPAEGGGRYGYTF. The DNA for the CDR3 is TGTGCCAGCAGTCCCGCCGAGGGTGGAGGGCGCTATGGCTACACCTTC.

The chain employs TRBV18 and TRBJ1-1; 9 nucleotides match TRBD1. CDR1 is KGHSH, CDR2 LQKENI, per germline. Trimming took 5 bases from V and 0 from J; bases not matched to a gene: 7. There are 16 residues in the CDR3. CDR3 sequence (DNA): TGTGCCAGCTCATCGACAGGGGGAGTCATGAACACTGAAGCTTTCTTT. Protein: CASSSTGGVMNTEAFF.

To note about this clone: This specimen includes other DNA sequences encoding the same CDR3. The chain combines TRBV7-9 with TRBJ1-4; D gene ambiguous. Germline V gene sequence: CDR1 SEHNR, CDR2 FQNEAQ (reference sequence). This CDR3 comprises 14 residues. With 5 bases removed from V and 0 bases from J, the gap between germline ends came to 7 bases. The CDR3 sequence is CASSLGATNEKLFF. The CDR3 DNA reads TGTGCCAGCAGCCTCGGGGCAACTAATGAAAAACTGTTTTTT.

The chain links TRBV5-1 to TRBJ1-2; 7 bases fit TRBD1. V lost 4 bases and J lost 0; bases outside the gene matches: 3. The CDR3 is 14 amino acids. Germline values: CDR1 SGHRS, CDR2 YFSETQ. The CDR3 nucleotides are TGCGCCAGCAGCCCGGACAGGTCTAACTATGGCTACACCTTC. Its translation: CASSPDRSNYGYTF.

The V and J genes are TRBV28 and TRBJ1-3; D remains unclear. The CDR3 is 12 residues long. Trimming cost V 2 bases and J 4 bases, with 3 bases left between them. Germline V CDR1 and CDR2: MDHEN, SYDVKM. The CDR3 sequence is CASSLSGNTIYF. The CDR3 DNA reads as TGTGCCAGCAGTTTAAGCGGAAACACCATATATTTT.

V is TRBV5-1 and J is TRBJ1-2; 9 bases align to TRBD1. Germline trimming cut 4 bases from V and 6 bases from J; bases unmatched to any gene: 10. Germline CDR1 SGHRS, CDR2 YFSETQ. The CDR3 covers 15 residues. In DNA, the CDR3 is TGCGCCAGCAGCCCCCGGACAGGGGAAGAGGATGGCTACACCTTC. Translation gives CASSPRTGEEDGYTF.

The chain has TRBV25-1 and TRBJ1-4, with TRBD1 matching 7 bases. Germline CDR1 MGHDK, CDR2 SYGVNS. The CDR3 loop spans 14 amino acids. Losses at the gene ends were 5 bases for V and 7 bases for J; bases not matched to a gene: 7. The CDR3 DNA follows: TGTGCCAGCAGTTCCCTGCAGGGGGGTGAAAAACTGTTTTTT. Protein product: CASSSLQGGEKLFF.

The J gene is TRBJ2-7, the V gene TRBV19; 8 bases fit TRBD1. J gave up 5 bases and V 6 bases, and 12 bases lay outside the gene matches. This CDR3 contains 15 residues. CDR1 is LNHDA and CDR2 is SQIVND in the germline V gene (reference sequence). CDR3 in amino acids: CASSRGQGRAHEQYF. CDR3 sequence (DNA): TGTGCCAGTAGCAGAGGACAGGGACGCGCCCACGAGCAGTACTTC.

The chain recombines TRBV6-5 with TRBJ1-1, with D perhaps TRBD1 (6 bases). CDR1 and CDR2 from the germline V gene are MNHEY and SVGAGI. Trimming took 1 base from V and 0 from J, leaving 12 bases between them. The CDR3 runs to 16 residues. CDR3 region: CASSYFGGGLNTEAFF. The CDR3 DNA follows: TGTGCCAGCAGTTACTTCGGGGGGGGGCTGAACACTGAAGCTTTCTTT.

Of note for this clone: The junction differs from germline at one of its ends, possibly a read error. The CDR3 coding sequence is TGTGCCAGCAGCGAAGTGGGACTAGCGGGTTCCTACGAGCAGTACTTC. Protein: CASSEVGLAGSYEQYF. The genes are TRBV6-1 and TRBJ2-7; TRBD2 matches 12 bases. CDR1 and CDR2 (germline): MNHNS, SASEGT. The length of the CDR3 is 16 residues.

The V gene is TRBV28, the J gene TRBJ2-2; TRBD1 agrees at 7 bases. This CDR3 contains 13 residues. Germline CDR1 and CDR2: MDHEN and SYDVKM. The junction had 2 bases not matched to a gene; V was cut back by 5 bases and J by 5 bases. The DNA of the CDR3 is TGTGCCAGCAGTCACAGGGGAACCGGGGAGCTGTTTTTT. It encodes CASSHRGTGELFF.

The chain has TRBV9 and TRBJ2-7, with 9 bases aligning to TRBD1. CDR1 and CDR2 from the germline V gene are SGDLS and YYNGEE. CDR3 length: 13 residues. Trimming at V came to 4 bases and at J to 4 bases, leaving 3 bases not matched to a gene. CDR3 region: CASSRTGVYEQYF. DNA of the CDR3: TGTGCCAGCAGCCGGACAGGGGTTTACGAGCAGTACTTC.

CDR3 protein: CASSLQGQGYGYTF. CDR3 nucleotide sequence: TGTGCCAGCAGCCTACAGGGACAGGGCTATGGCTACACCTTC. J is TRBJ1-2 and V is TRBV27, with TRBD1 identical over 9 bases. With V trimmed by 6 bases and J by 4 bases, 6 bases remained unmatched. In germline, CDR1 is MNHEY, CDR2 SMNVEV (reference sequence). The CDR3 sequence is 14 residues long.

The chain employs TRBV5-1 and TRBJ1-2; perhaps TRBD1 as D (5 bases). Per germline, CDR1 SGHRS and CDR2 YFSETQ. The ends were cut back, 0 bases at V and 7 bases at J, with 25 bases in the middle. The CDR3 extends over 18 amino acids. The DNA of the CDR3 is TGCGCCAGCAGCTTGGAGTGGCGGACATGGGGAACGATAGGTGGCTACACCTTC. Amino acid sequence: CASSLEWRTWGTIGGYTF.

This clone registers medium-sized (0.01 to 0.1%) by frequency. This chain connects TRBV25-1 to TRBJ2-7; tentatively, D is TRBD2 (6 bases). Germline values: CDR1 MGHDK, CDR2 SYGVNS. V lost 3 bases to trimming and J lost 7 bases, with 13 bases between them. This CDR3 spans 13 amino acids. CDR3 protein: CASSEEGLAEQYF. CDR3 sequence (DNA): TGTGCCAGCAGTGAGGAGGGGCTCGCAGAGCAGTACTTC.

V and J are TRBV10-2 and TRBJ2-5; 7 positions agree with TRBD2. J lost 4 bases, V lost 6 bases, and 5 bases had no gene match. Germline CDR1 is WSHSY and CDR2 is SAAADI. The CDR3 consists of 13 residues. The chain's CDR3 is CASSRGRGETQYF. The DNA of the CDR3 is TGCGCCAGCAGCCGGGGGAGGGGAGAGACCCAGTACTTC.

This chain connects TRBV7-2 to TRBJ2-1; 10 nucleotides align to TRBD2. The CDR3 runs 16 residues. V was pared by 5 bases and J by 7 bases, with 11 bases of the junction left unmatched. Germline CDR1 and CDR2: SGHTA and FQGNSA. The CDR3 loop is CASSPQRASGGNEQFF. CDR3 nucleotides: TGTGCCAGCAGCCCCCAAAGGGCTAGCGGGGGTAATGAGCAGTTCTTC.